The 19 T cell receptor beta chains below all came from one sample that was sequenced in a study of CD8+ T cells in alopecia areata. Following RNA extraction, reverse transcription yielded cDNA that acted as the sequencing template. Method: immunoSEQ multiplex PCR; TCRdb's copy keeps in-frame clones and lacks some. The sample carries 200,000 or so clones, about two fifths recorded once. Treatment indicated: oral pan-JAK inhibitor, 5-10 mg twice daily. The sample consisted of CD4+ T cells sorted from blood, taken at roughly week 30, from a patient treated with tofacitinib. The source is a human donor with alopecia areata.

With regard to this clone: The same CDR3 is also encoded by other DNA sequences in this sample. The V call is TRBV5-6, the J call TRBJ1-5; possible D gene TRBD1, 6 bases. Trimming left V 4 bases short and J 5 bases short, with 10 bases between. CDR1 and CDR2 from the germline V gene are SGHDT and YYEEEE. The CDR3 covers 13 residues. CDR3 sequence: CASSGGRYQPQHF. The CDR3 DNA is TGTGCCAGCAGCGGGGGCAGGTATCAGCCCCAGCATTTT.

J is TRBJ2-7 and V is TRBV5-1, with D hard to call. The CDR3 loop spans 14 amino acids. Deletions cut 0 bases from V and 2 bases from J, with 9 bases between. Germline V gene sequence: CDR1 SGHRS, CDR2 YFSETQ. The CDR3 sequence is CASSLVSGPYEQYF. The CDR3 nucleotides are TGCGCCAGCAGCTTGGTGTCTGGCCCCTACGAGCAGTACTTC.

V and J are TRBV29-1 and TRBJ2-2; D gene ambiguous. The germline CDR1 and CDR2 sequences are SQVTM and ANQGSEA. The CDR3 loop spans 14 amino acids. The V and J ends lost 7 bases and 6 bases respectively, with 18 bases between them. The chain's CDR3 is CSASSGLAAGELFF. CDR3 nucleotides: TGCAGCGCATCAAGTGGCCTCGCTGCCGGGGAGCTGTTTTTT.

The chain couples TRBV29-1 to TRBJ2-1, with 11 positions matching TRBD2. Trimming cost V 6 bases and J 2 bases; bases outside gene matches: 3. Germline loops: CDR1 SQVTM, CDR2 ANQGSEA. The CDR3 runs 14 residues. The CDR3: CSVPTSGTYNEQFF. The CDR3 DNA is TGCAGCGTGCCGACTAGCGGGACCTACAATGAGCAGTTCTTC.

The chain joins TRBV5-1 to TRBJ2-1, with D perhaps matching TRBD1 (6 bases). This CDR3 has 16 residues. Germline CDR1 is SGHRS and CDR2 is YFSETQ. Trimming took 3 bases from V and 5 from J, leaving 18 bases between them. The CDR3 DNA reads as TGCGCCAGCAGCTCCCAACCGGGACATCCCAACAATGAGCAGTTCTTC. It is translated as CASSSQPGHPNNEQFF.

In the case of this clone: Additional DNA sequences in this sample encode the identical CDR3. V usage is TRBV18 and J usage is TRBJ2-5; D is unclear. The CDR3 is 12 residues long. Trimming removed 2 bases from V and 4 bases from J, with 5 bases in between. Per germline, CDR1 KGHSH and CDR2 LQKENI. The CDR3 region is CASSPLGETQYF. The DNA of the CDR3 is TGTGCCAGCTCACCATTGGGAGAGACCCAGTACTTC.

The chain is built from TRBV11-3 and TRBJ1-1; the D is unclear. V lost 5 bases to trimming and J lost 2 bases, with 9 bases between them. Germline assignment: CDR1 SGHNT and CDR2 YENEEA. There are 13 residues in the CDR3. In DNA, the CDR3 is TGTGCCAGCAGCCCTGGATCCAACACTGAAGCTTTCTTT. As protein: CASSPGSNTEAFF.

There are many counts of this clone. The CDR3 region is CASTQDMNTEAFF. CDR3 DNA: TGTGCTAGTACCCAGGACATGAACACTGAAGCTTTCTTT. The chain uses TRBV12-5 and TRBJ1-1; possibly TRBD1 for D (5 bases). The germline CDR1 and CDR2 sequences are LGHNT and FRNRAP. This CDR3 contains 13 residues. V was trimmed by 8 bases and J by 0 bases, leaving 10 bases between them.

In its sample, this clone was seen a few times. The chain couples TRBV11-2 to TRBJ2-7; 9 bases fit TRBD2. The CDR3 runs to 15 residues. V shed 2 bases and J 7 bases; nucleotides not matched to a gene: 9. Germline V CDR1 and CDR2: SGHAT, FQNNGV. As DNA, the CDR3 is TGTGCCAGCAGCTTAAATAGACTAGCGGTCGGGGAGCAGTACTTC. Encoded protein: CASSLNRLAVGEQYF.

This clone was detected a few times. This rearrangement joins TRBV30 to TRBJ1-1; D remains unclear. The CDR3 is made up of 13 amino acids. Germline V gives CDR1 GTSNPN, CDR2 SVGIG (reference sequence). The germline V and J ends were trimmed by 1 base and 4 bases, with 10 bases remaining between them. The CDR3 sequence is CAWSAGPSTEAFF. CDR3 DNA: TGTGCCTGGAGTGCCGGACCAAGCACTGAAGCTTTCTTT.

This clone was found a few times. The sample contains more than one DNA sequence encoding this CDR3. The chain has TRBV5-1 and TRBJ2-6; D could derive from TRBD1 or TRBD2 (5 bases each). The V gene lost 3 bases and the J gene lost 2 bases, with 9 bases spanning the gap. This CDR3 spans 15 amino acids. Germline loops: CDR1 SGHRS, CDR2 YFSETQ. In DNA form, the CDR3 reads TGCGCCAGCAGCTCCGGGACCGCTGGGGCCAACGTCCTGACTTTC. Its translation is CASSSGTAGANVLTF.

The chain's CDR3 is CASVVSGRSSNEQYF. CDR3 nucleotides: TGTGCCAGCGTCGTCAGCGGAAGGTCTTCGAACGAGCAGTACTTC. V gene TRBV2 combines with J gene TRBJ2-7; possible D gene TRBD2, 5 bases. V lost 8 bases to trimming and J lost 5 bases, with 22 bases between them. From germline, CDR1 is SNHLY and CDR2 FYNNEI. The CDR3 contains 15 residues.

The chain joins TRBV10-3 to TRBJ1-2, with D hard to call. There are 11 residues in the CDR3. Germline CDR1 reads ENHRY; CDR2 reads SYGVKD. V shed 6 bases and J shed 6 bases, with 8 bases lying between them. CDR3 DNA sequence: TGTGCCATCAGCTCCCAGGATGGCTACACCTTC. Translation gives CAISSQDGYTF.

About this clone: This sample also contains other DNA sequences that code for the same CDR3. The chain joins TRBV29-1 to TRBJ1-1; D not resolved. The CDR3 is 12 residues long. The germline V gene has CDR1 SQVTM and CDR2 ANQGSEA. With 4 bases removed from V and 0 bases from J, the gap between germline ends came to 6 bases. CDR3 DNA sequence: TGCAGCGTTGGACATTTGAACACTGAAGCTTTCTTT. Amino acids: CSVGHLNTEAFF.

This clone was seen a handful of times. The chain links TRBV5-1 to TRBJ2-5, with no clear D. Germline V gene data show CDR1 as SGHRS and CDR2 as YFSETQ. The CDR3 totals 13 residues. V dropped 0 bases and J dropped 5 bases, with 8 bases sitting between them. The CDR3 DNA reads as TGCGCCAGCAGCTTGGGCGTCAAGGAGACCCAGTACTTC. Its translation: CASSLGVKETQYF.

The V and J genes are TRBV10-1 and TRBJ2-1; TRBD1 is a possible D gene (5 bases). The CDR3 loop spans 13 amino acids. Trimming cost V 6 bases and J 8 bases, with 14 bases left between them. Germline CDR1 reads WNHNN; CDR2 reads SYGVQD (reference sequence). In DNA form, the CDR3 reads TGCGCCAGCAGCGACTCAGGGTGGGATGAGCAGTTCTTC. This gives the protein CASSDSGWDEQFF.

CDR3 region: CASSSQGRVSEGYTF. CDR3 bases: TGTGCCAGCAGCTCGCAGGGAAGGGTTAGTGAAGGCTACACCTTC. The chain couples TRBV5-4 to TRBJ1-2; TRBD1 is a possible D gene (5 bases). The ends were cut back, 3 bases at V and 8 bases at J, with 20 bases in the middle. Germline CDR1 and CDR2: SGHNT and YYREEE (reference sequence). CDR3 length: 15 amino acids.

J is TRBJ2-3 and V is TRBV30; TRBD1 might be the D (6 bases). The CDR3 contains 14 residues. Germline V gene sequence: CDR1 GTSNPN, CDR2 SVGIG (reference sequence). V was cut by 2 bases and J by 2 bases, with 11 bases left in between. The CDR3 region is CAWSQGQITDTQYF. CDR3 sequence (DNA): TGTGCCTGGAGTCAAGGACAGATCACAGATACGCAGTATTTT.

The rearrangement uses TRBV28 and TRBJ1-2; D is unclear. The CDR3 consists of 11 residues. V was clipped by 5 bases and J by 9 bases, with 10 bases between them. The germline CDR1 and CDR2 sequences are MDHEN and SYDVKM. CDR3 region: CASSVLGSYTF. CDR3 sequence (DNA): TGTGCCAGCAGTGTCCTCGGGAGCTACACCTTC.